Following are 4 T cell receptor beta chains from one sample sequenced in a study of T-cell reconstitution after alpha-beta-depleted transplantation in children. Unique molecular identifiers featured in how the TCRbeta library was prepared. One entry per CDR3 protein results from TCRdb running MiXCR on the PCR reads. The data contain 530,000 or so distinct CDR3 sequences, approximately 30% of them singletons. Here the sequenced sample was PBMCs, taken before TCRalphabeta/CD19-depleted stem cell transplant. Every receptor here comes from a boy in the first two years of life with Wiskott-Aldrich syndrome, due to receive a stem cell transplant.

J is TRBJ2-7 and V is TRBV5-1; TRBD1 matches 9 bases. The germline gives CDR1 SGHRS, CDR2 YFSETQ. This CDR3 has 17 amino acids. The V gene end was trimmed by 4 bases and the J gene end by 4 bases; junction bases not matched to a gene: 15. CDR3 region: CASSPRDRAGGGYEQYF. In DNA, the CDR3 is TGCGCCAGCAGCCCCCGGGACAGGGCCGGTGGTGGTTACGAGCAGTACTTC.

CDR3 amino acids: CATSRDRAENTEAFF. The CDR3 DNA reads TGTGCCACCAGCAGAGATAGGGCAGAGAACACTGAAGCTTTCTTT. The V gene is TRBV15, the J gene TRBJ1-1; D gene uncertain. Looked up from germline, CDR1 is LNHNV and CDR2 is YYDKDF (reference sequence). With 0 bases removed from V and 1 base from J, the gap between germline ends came to 9 bases. The CDR3 contains 15 residues.

A few counts support this clonotype. V and J are TRBV12-3 or TRBV12-4 and TRBJ2-7; 7 bases line up with TRBD1. V was clipped by 2 bases and J by 0 bases; unmatched bases: 1. CDR3 length equals 14 residues. CDR3 in amino acids: CASSLKGASYEQYF. As DNA, the CDR3 is TGTGCCAGCAGTTTAAAGGGGGCCTCCTACGAGCAGTACTTC.

V usage is TRBV29-1 and J usage is TRBJ2-1; no clear D gene. The CDR3 runs to 12 residues. The V gene lost 7 bases and the J gene lost 10 bases, with 17 bases spanning the gap. CDR1 SQVTM and CDR2 ANQGSEA come from the germline V gene. The CDR3 is CSARGTVLEQFF. The DNA for the CDR3 is TGCAGCGCCAGAGGAACTGTCTTAGAGCAGTTCTTC.